This paragraph reports one T cell receptor (beta chain). Its antigen is still unknown. This CDR3 has 14 amino acids. Germline V gene data show CDR1 as LGHNA and CDR2 as YNFKEQ. Trimming took 1 base from V and 4 from J; bases not matched to a gene: 0. These data belong to a study of cytomegalovirus exposure and HLA in healthy donors. The PCR contained 60 Vbeta and 13 Jbeta primers. Method: immunoSEQ multiplex PCR; TCRdb's copy keeps in-frame clones and lacks some. The repertoire consists of around 130,000 clones, with just under 75% occurring once and the leading ten covering 6.5% to 8%. Findings of the study overall: For presence/absence analyses, sequencing depth was assumed to be roughly uniform across donors. Later work associated 16,951 TCR beta sequences with HLA alleles at 0.05 false discovery rate.

Sequencing input: PBMCs. The receptor's source is a man in his forties in good health and CMV-seropositive. The chain has TRBV4-2 and TRBJ1-5, with 8 bases lining up with TRBD1. In DNA form, the CDR3 reads TGTGCCAGCAGCCAAGGGACAGGGAATCAGCCCCAGCATTTT. Protein sequence: CASSQGTGNQPQHF.